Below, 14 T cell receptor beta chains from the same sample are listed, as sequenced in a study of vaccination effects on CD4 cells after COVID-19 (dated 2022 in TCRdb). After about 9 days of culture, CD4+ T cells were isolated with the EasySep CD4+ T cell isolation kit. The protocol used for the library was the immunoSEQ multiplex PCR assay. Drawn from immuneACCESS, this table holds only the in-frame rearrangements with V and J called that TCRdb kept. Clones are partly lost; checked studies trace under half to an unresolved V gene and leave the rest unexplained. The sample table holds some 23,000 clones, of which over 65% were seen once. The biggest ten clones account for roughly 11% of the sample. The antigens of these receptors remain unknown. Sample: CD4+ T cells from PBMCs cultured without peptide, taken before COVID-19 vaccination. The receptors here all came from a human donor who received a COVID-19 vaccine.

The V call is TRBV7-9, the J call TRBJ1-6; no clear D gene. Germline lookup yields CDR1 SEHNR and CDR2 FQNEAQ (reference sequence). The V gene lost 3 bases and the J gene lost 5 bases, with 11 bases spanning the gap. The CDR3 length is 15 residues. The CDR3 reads CASSLVGSNNSPLHF. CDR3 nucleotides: TGTGCCAGCAGCTTGGTCGGGTCGAATAATTCACCCCTCCACTTT.

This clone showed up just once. CDR3 sequence: CASSLNRGLQPQHF. The CDR3 nucleotides are TGTGCCAGCAGCCTTAACCGGGGCCTCCAGCCCCAGCATTTT. J is TRBJ1-5 and V is TRBV3-1 (or the pseudogene TRBV3-2), with a tentative D call TRBD1 (5 bases). The CDR3 covers 14 residues. Trimming left V 4 bases short and J 7 bases short, with 14 bases between. CDR1 is LGHDT and CDR2 is YNNKEL in the germline V gene (reference sequence).

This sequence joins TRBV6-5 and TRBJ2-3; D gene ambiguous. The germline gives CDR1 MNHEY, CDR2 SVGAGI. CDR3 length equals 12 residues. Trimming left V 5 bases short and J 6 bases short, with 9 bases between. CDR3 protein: CASSLRGDTQYF. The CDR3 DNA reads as TGTGCCAGCAGTCTTAGAGGCGATACGCAGTATTTT.

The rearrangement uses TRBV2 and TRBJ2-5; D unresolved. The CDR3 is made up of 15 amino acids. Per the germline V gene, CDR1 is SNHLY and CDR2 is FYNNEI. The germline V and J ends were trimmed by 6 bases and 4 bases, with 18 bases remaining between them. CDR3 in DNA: TGTGCCAGCAGCGGTGGGCGGAGAGACGGAGAGACCCAGTACTTC. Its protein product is CASSGGRRDGETQYF.

CDR3: CASSWGGDRYF. CDR3 coding DNA: TGTGCCAGCAGTTGGGGAGGGGACCGGTACTTC. The chain carries TRBV6-2 or TRBV6-3 and TRBJ2-7; 7 nucleotides align to TRBD2. CDR3 length equals 11 residues. Germline assignment: CDR1 MNHEY and CDR2 SVGEGT. The junction had 6 bases not matched to a gene; V was cut back by 4 bases and J by 12 bases.

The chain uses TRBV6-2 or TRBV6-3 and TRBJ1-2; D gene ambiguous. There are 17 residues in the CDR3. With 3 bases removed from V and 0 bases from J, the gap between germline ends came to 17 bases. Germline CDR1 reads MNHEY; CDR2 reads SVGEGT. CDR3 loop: CASSYQALSATNYGYTF. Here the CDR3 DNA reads TGTGCCAGCAGTTATCAAGCGTTATCAGCTACTAACTATGGCTACACCTTC.

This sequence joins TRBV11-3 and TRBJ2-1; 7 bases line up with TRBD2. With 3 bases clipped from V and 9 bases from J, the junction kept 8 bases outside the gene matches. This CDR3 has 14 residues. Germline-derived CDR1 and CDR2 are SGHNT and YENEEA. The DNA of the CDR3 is TGTGCCAGCAGCTTTTCTAGGTCGGGGGGTGAGCAGTTCTTC. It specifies CASSFSRSGGEQFF.

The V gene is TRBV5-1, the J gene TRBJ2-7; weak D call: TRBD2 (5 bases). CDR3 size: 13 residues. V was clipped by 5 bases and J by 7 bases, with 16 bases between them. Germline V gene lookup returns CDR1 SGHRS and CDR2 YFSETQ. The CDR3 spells CASRSTRPWEQYF. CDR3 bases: TGCGCCAGCAGATCCACTAGACCCTGGGAGCAGTACTTC.

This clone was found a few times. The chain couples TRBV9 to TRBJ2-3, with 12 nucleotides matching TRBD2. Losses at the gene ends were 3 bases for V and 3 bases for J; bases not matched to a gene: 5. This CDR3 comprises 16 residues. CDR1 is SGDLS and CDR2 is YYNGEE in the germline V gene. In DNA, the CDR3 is TGTGCCAGCAGCGCCCTAGCGGGGGGGTCTACAGATACGCAGTATTTT. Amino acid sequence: CASSALAGGSTDTQYF.

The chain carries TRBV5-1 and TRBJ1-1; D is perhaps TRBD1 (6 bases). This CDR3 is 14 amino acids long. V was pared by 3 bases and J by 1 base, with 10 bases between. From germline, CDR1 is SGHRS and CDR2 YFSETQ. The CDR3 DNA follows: TGCGCCAGCAGCTGGGGGGGGGCGAACACTGAAGCTTTCTTT. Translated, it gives CASSWGGANTEAFF.

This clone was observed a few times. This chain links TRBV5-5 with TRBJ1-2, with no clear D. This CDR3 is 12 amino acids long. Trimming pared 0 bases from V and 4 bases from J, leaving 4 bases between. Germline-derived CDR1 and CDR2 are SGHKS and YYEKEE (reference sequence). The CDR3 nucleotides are TGTGCCAGCAGCTTGGACACCTATGGCTACACCTTC. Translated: CASSLDTYGYTF.

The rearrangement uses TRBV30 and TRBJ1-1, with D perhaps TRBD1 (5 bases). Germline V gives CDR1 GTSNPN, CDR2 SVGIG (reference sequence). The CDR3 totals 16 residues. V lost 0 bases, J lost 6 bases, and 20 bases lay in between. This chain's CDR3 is CAWSVWGRRGEAEAFF. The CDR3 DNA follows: TGTGCCTGGAGTGTATGGGGGAGGCGGGGGGAAGCTGAAGCTTTCTTT.

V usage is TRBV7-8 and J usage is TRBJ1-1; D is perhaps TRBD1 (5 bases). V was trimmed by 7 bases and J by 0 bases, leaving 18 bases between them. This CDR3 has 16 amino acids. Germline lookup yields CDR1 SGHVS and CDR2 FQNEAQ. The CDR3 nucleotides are TGTGCCAGCAAGGTGGGGCAAGTAACATTGAACACTGAAGCTTTCTTT. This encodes CASKVGQVTLNTEAFF.

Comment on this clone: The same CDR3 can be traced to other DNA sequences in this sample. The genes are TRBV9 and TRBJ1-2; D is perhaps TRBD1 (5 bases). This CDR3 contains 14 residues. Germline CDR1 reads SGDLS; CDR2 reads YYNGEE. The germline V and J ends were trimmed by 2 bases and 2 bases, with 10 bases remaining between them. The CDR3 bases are TGTGCCAGCAGCGTTGGTAGGGGCAACTATGGCTACACCTTC. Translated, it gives CASSVGRGNYGYTF.